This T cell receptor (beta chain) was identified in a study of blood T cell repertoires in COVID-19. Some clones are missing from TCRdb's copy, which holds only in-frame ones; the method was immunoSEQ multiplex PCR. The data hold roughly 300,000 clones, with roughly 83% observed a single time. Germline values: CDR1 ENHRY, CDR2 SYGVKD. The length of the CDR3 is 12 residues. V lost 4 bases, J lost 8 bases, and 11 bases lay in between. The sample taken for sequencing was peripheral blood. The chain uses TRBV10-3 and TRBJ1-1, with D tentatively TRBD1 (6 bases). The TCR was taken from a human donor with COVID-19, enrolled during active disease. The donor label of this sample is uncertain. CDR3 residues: CAISGGDREAFF. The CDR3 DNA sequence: TGTGCCATCAGTGGGGGAGACAGGGAAGCTTTCTTT.